The clone carrying this TCR beta chain was seen at least ten times. Its antigen is still unknown. Trimming took 3 bases from V and 0 from J; bases not matched to a gene: 8. The CDR3 is 17 amino acids. CDR1 and CDR2 (germline): MDHEN, SYDVKM. The data originate from a study of T cell repertoires in cytomegalovirus infection. In the study overall: Through public TCR beta signatures, both CMV infection and matching HLA type were indicated. Study observations and caveats: HLA-C-restricted TCR beta clonotypes specific for CMV led the ex vivo response.

TCRdb fed the reads into MiXCR, producing one record per CDR3 protein. The table lists 250,000 or so distinct CDR3 sequences, roughly 12% of them singletons, with approximately 1.6% in the top ten. The receptor was isolated from a human donor in good health (CMV status not recorded). Some clones in this sample may be carry-over from other donors' samples. The material sequenced was PBMCs. The chain has TRBV28 and TRBJ2-4; 7 positions match TRBD2. The CDR3 loop is CASSFEGAGVAKNIQYF. CDR3 DNA: TGTGCCAGCAGTTTCGAAGGGGCGGGGGTAGCCAAAAACATTCAGTACTTC.